This T cell receptor beta chain was sequenced for a study of T cells after yellow fever vaccination. TCRdb recomputed calls from the 5' RACE reads with MiXCR, one row per CDR3 protein. In the table there are about 630,000 distinct CDR3 sequences, 9% to 15% of which are singletons. Findings and caveats of the study: Primary-vaccination clones mostly resurfaced post-booster (about 95% CD4, about 87% CD8). CD4 and CD8 compartments shared a small share of clonotypes, likely from convergent recombination.

Germline CDR1 and CDR2: SGHRS and YFSETQ. The trim removed 0 bases at V and 4 bases at J, leaving 13 bases unmatched. The CDR3 has 17 amino acids. Notes on this clonotype: Antigen: not known.

This sample comprised PBMCs, obtained on the day of the yellow fever booster vaccination. The sequence was collected from a man aged 25 to 45 who received the YFV17D yellow fever vaccine. The chain employs TRBV5-1 and TRBJ2-7; 7 positions agree with TRBD2. In nucleotides, the CDR3 is TGCGCCAGCAGCTTGGTTTCAGCGGGAACAATTATTTACGAGCAGTACTTC. Protein sequence: CASSLVSAGTIIYEQYF.